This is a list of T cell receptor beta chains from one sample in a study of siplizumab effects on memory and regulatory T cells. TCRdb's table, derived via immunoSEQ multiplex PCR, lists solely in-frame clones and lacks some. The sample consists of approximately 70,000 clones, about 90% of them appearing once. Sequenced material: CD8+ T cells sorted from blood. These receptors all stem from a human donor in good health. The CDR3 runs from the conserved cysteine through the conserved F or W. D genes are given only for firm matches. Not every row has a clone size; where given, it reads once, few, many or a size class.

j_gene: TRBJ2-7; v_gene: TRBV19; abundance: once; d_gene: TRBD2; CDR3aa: CASSIGGTTEQYF; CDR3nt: TGTGCCAGTAGTATAGGTGGGACTACCGAGCAGTACTTC
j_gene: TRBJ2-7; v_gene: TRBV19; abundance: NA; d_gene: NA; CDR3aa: CASSILAGQIYEQYF; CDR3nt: TGTGCCAGTAGTATCCTCGCGGGACAGATCTACGAGCAGTACTTC
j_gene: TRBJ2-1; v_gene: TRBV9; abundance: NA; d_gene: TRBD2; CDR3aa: CASSVGSGGYNEQFF; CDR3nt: TGTGCCAGCAGCGTAGGTAGCGGGGGCTACAATGAGCAGTTCTTC
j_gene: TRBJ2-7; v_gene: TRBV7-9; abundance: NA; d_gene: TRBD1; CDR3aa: CASSPTTPRTGSYEQYF; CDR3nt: TGTGCCAGCAGCCCGACCACCCCGAGGACAGGCTCCTACGAGCAGTACTTC
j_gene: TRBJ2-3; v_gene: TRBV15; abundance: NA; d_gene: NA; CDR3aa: CATSSGKQEITDTQYF; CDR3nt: TGTGCCACCAGCAGTGGGAAACAGGAGATCACAGATACGCAGTATTTT
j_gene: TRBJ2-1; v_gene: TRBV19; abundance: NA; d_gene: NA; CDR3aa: CASSILGTFTSSYNEQFF; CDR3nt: TGTGCCAGTAGTATTCTTGGGACTTTTACTTCCTCCTACAATGAGCAGTTCTTC
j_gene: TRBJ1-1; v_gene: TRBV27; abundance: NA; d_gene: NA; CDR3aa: CASRPNSQGWTEAFF; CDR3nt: TGTGCCAGCAGGCCAAATAGCCAGGGCTGGACTGAAGCTTTCTTT
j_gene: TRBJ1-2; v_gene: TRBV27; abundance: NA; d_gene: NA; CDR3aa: CASSGQRNYGYTF; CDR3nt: TGTGCCAGCAGCGGACAGAGAAACTATGGCTACACCTTC
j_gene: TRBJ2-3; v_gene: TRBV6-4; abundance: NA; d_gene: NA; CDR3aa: CASRAQSTDTQYF; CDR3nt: TGTGCCAGCAGGGCCCAGAGCACAGATACGCAGTATTTT
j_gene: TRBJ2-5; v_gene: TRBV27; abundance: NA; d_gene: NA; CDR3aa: CASSLVPGGETQYF; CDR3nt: TGTGCCAGCAGTTTGGTCCCCGGGGGAGAGACCCAGTACTTC
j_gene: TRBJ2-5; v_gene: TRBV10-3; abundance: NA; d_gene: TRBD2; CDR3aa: CAISLPGLAEETQYF; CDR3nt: TGTGCCATCAGTCTACCGGGACTAGCGGAAGAGACCCAGTACTTC
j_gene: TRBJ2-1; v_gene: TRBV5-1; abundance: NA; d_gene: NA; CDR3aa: CASSGGINNEQFF; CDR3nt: TGCGCCAGCAGCGGGGGGATAAACAATGAGCAGTTCTTC
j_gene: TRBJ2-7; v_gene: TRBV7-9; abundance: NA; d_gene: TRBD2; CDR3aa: CASSPLAGGPYEQYF; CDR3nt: TGTGCCAGCAGCCCCCTAGCGGGCGGCCCCTACGAGCAGTACTTC
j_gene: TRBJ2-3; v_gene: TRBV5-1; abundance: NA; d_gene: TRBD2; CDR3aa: CASSFSGTSGRTDTQYF; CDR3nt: TGCGCCAGCAGCTTTTCTGGGACTAGCGGGAGGACAGATACGCAGTATTTT
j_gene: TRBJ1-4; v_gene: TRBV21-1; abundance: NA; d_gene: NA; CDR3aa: CASSKTGTGSISTNEKLFF; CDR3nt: TGTGCCAGCAGCAAAACCGGGACAGGGAGTATCTCAACTAATGAAAAACTGTTTTTT
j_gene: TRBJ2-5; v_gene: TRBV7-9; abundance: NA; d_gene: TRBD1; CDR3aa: CASSQPGKQGEETQYF; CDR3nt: TGTGCCAGCAGCCAACCGGGGAAGCAGGGGGAAGAGACCCAGTACTTC
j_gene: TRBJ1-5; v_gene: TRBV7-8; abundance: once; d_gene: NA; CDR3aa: CASGESNQPQHF; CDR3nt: TGTGCCAGCGGGGAGAGCAATCAGCCCCAGCATTTT
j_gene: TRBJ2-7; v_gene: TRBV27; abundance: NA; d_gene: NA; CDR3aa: CASSLFVTGDEQYF; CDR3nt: TGTGCCAGCAGTTTATTTGTAACGGGGGACGAGCAGTACTTC
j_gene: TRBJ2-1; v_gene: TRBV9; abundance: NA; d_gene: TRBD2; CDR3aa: CASSRTSGDYNEQFF; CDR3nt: TGTGCCAGCAGCCGGACTAGCGGGGATTACAATGAGCAGTTCTTC